A single sample gave rise to the 21 T cell receptor beta chains below, sequenced in a study of T-cell memory formation after mild COVID-19. TCRdb recomputed calls from the 5' RACE reads with MiXCR, one row per CDR3 protein. The sample comprises under 200,000 distinct CDR3 sequences, approximately 12% of which are singletons, and roughly 3.3% rests with the top ten. Sequenced sample: PBMCs or a T cell subset sorted from them (not recorded which). The receptors stem from a man between 18 and 35 years old who had mild COVID-19 (a few samples of this study predate the infection). Cell type and time point are not known.

The chain employs TRBV10-3 and TRBJ2-1, with D hard to call. Germline values: CDR1 ENHRY, CDR2 SYGVKD. V lost 2 bases and J lost 5, with 16 bases in between. The CDR3 has 16 amino acids. The CDR3 DNA follows: TGTGCCATCAGTGAGAGGGTCAGCAGGAACCACAATGAGCAGTTCTTC. Its translation: CAISERVSRNHNEQFF.

J is TRBJ1-3 and V is TRBV29-1, with TRBD1 matching over 10 bases. The length of the CDR3 is 14 residues. V shed 4 bases, J shed 4 bases, and the junction held 4 bases outside the gene matches. Germline CDR1 reads SQVTM; CDR2 reads ANQGSEA. The CDR3 DNA is TGCAGCGTTGTGGGACAGGGGTTGGGAAACACCATATATTTT. Its translation: CSVVGQGLGNTIYF.

V is TRBV5-1 and J is TRBJ1-2; D is possibly TRBD1 (6 bases). The CDR3 is made up of 12 amino acids. Germline-derived CDR1 and CDR2 are SGHRS and YFSETQ. V shed 3 bases and J shed 8 bases, with 11 bases lying between them. The CDR3 coding sequence is TGCGCCAGCAGCTACGACAGGCGGGGCTACACCTTC. It codes for CASSYDRRGYTF.

This clonotype appeared a few times. V and J are TRBV29-1 and TRBJ2-3, with TRBD2 as a possible D gene (5 bases). Per the germline V gene, CDR1 is SQVTM and CDR2 is ANQGSEA. The CDR3 extends over 14 amino acids. Trimming took 3 bases from V and 5 from J, leaving 15 bases between them. The CDR3 protein is CSVEVGSRKDTQYF. Here the CDR3 DNA reads TGCAGCGTTGAGGTTGGGAGCCGGAAAGATACGCAGTATTTT.

The chain employs TRBV6-2 or TRBV6-3 and TRBJ2-3; a possible D gene is TRBD2 (6 bases). Germline CDR1 MNHEY, CDR2 SVGEGT. The CDR3 extends over 14 amino acids. The ends were cut back, 4 bases at V and 2 bases at J, with 10 bases in the middle. The CDR3 loop is CASSWGLHTDTQYF. The CDR3 DNA is TGTGCCAGCAGTTGGGGACTTCACACAGATACGCAGTATTTT.

This sequence joins TRBV7-2 and TRBJ2-1, with D uncertain. This CDR3 is built from 14 residues. Trimming took off 4 bases at V and 5 bases at J, with 12 bases between the two ends. CDR1 SGHTA and CDR2 FQGNSA come from the germline V gene. CDR3 coding DNA: TGTGCCAGCAGCTGGTCCGGATCCGACAATGAGCAGTTCTTC. Residues: CASSWSGSDNEQFF.

This clonotype turned up a few times. The V gene is TRBV6-5, the J gene TRBJ2-7, with TRBD2 matching over 10 bases. The CDR3 sequence is 15 residues long. From germline, CDR1 is MNHEY and CDR2 SVGAGI. With V trimmed by 6 bases and J by 3 bases, 8 bases remained unmatched. The CDR3 DNA follows: TGTGCCAGCAGACCCACTAGCGGGGCGGACTACGAGCAGTACGTC. Protein product: CASRPTSGADYEQYV.

The chain uses TRBV5-5 and TRBJ2-5; D unclear. This CDR3 has 13 amino acids. The germline V and J ends were trimmed by 1 base and 5 bases, with 9 bases remaining between them. Germline V gives CDR1 SGHKS, CDR2 YYEKEE (reference sequence). The CDR3 here is CASSLTVGETQYF. The DNA of the CDR3 is TGTGCCAGCAGCTTGACAGTTGGGGAGACCCAGTACTTC.

V gene TRBV6-5 combines with J gene TRBJ1-2, with unresolved D. CDR1 is MNHEY and CDR2 is SVGAGI in the germline V gene. V lost 4 bases and J 1 base, leaving 16 bases between the germline ends. The CDR3 contains 16 residues. CDR3 nucleotides: TGTGCCAGCAGTTCCCCGCGGTCGGCAAGTAACTATGGCTACACCTTC. Translating gives CASSSPRSASNYGYTF.

This chain links TRBV18 with TRBJ2-2; 7 nucleotides align to TRBD2. Germline assignment: CDR1 KGHSH and CDR2 LQKENI. J was trimmed by 1 base and V by 5 bases; bases with no gene match: 10. This CDR3 spans 17 amino acids. In DNA form, the CDR3 reads TGTGCCAGCTCATCCATGGGGGGGGTCAAGAACACCGGGGAGCTGTTTTTT. This translates into CASSSMGGVKNTGELFF.

This clonotype was recorded a few times. The chain links TRBV6-1 to TRBJ2-5, with 10 positions matching TRBD2. Germline V gene data show CDR1 as MNHNS and CDR2 as SASEGT. J was trimmed by 5 bases and V by 5 bases; bases with no gene match: 14. This CDR3 comprises 17 residues. Written as DNA, the CDR3 is TGTGCCAGCAGTCGTCGAACTAGCGGGGTAGCCTTGGAGACCCAGTACTTC. Its translation: CASSRRTSGVALETQYF.

The V call is TRBV6-5, the J call TRBJ2-7; 9 bases map to TRBD1. This CDR3 has 13 residues. The germline V gene has CDR1 MNHEY and CDR2 SVGAGI. V trimming: 8 bases; J trimming: 0 bases; junction bases outside the gene matches: 2. CDR3 sequence (DNA): TGTGCCAGCGGACAGGGGAGCTCCTACGAGCAGTACTTC. Amino acid sequence: CASGQGSSYEQYF.

In this sample, this clonotype turned up once. This chain connects TRBV20-1 to TRBJ2-3; 14 nucleotides agree with TRBD2. The CDR3 extends over 15 amino acids. V was clipped by 4 bases and J by 5 bases; unmatched bases: 5. Germline values: CDR1 DFQATT, CDR2 SNEGSKA (reference sequence). The CDR3 DNA sequence: TGCAGTGCTAAAGGGACTAGCGGGGGAGGAGATACGCAGTATTTT. It yields the protein CSAKGTSGGGDTQYF.

In this sample, this clonotype turned up a few times. V usage is TRBV18 and J usage is TRBJ2-3, with D possibly being TRBD1 or TRBD2 (5 bases each). CDR1 is KGHSH and CDR2 is LQKENI in the germline V gene. The CDR3 has 13 residues. V gave up 8 bases and J gave up 2 bases, with 11 bases separating them. The CDR3 protein is CASPGPDTDTQYF. Written as DNA, the CDR3 is TGTGCCAGCCCGGGACCTGACACAGATACGCAGTATTTT.

This clonotype came up a few times. The J gene is TRBJ2-3, the V gene TRBV5-5; D gene uncertain. Trimming took off 3 bases at V and 6 bases at J, with 8 bases between the two ends. This CDR3 spans 12 amino acids. Per the germline V gene, CDR1 is SGHKS and CDR2 is YYEKEE (reference sequence). The CDR3 reads CASSSWFDTQYF. DNA for the CDR3: TGTGCCAGCAGCTCCTGGTTCGATACGCAGTATTTT.

This clonotype was seen ten or more times. The chain carries TRBV7-8 and TRBJ2-7; the D gene could be TRBD1 or TRBD2 (5 bases each). The ends were cut back, 5 bases at V and 2 bases at J, with 13 bases in the middle. Per germline, CDR1 SGHVS and CDR2 FQNEAQ. The CDR3 is 14 amino acids. CDR3 region: CASSPRDGAYEQYF. The CDR3 nucleotides are TGTGCCAGCAGCCCACGGGACGGCGCCTACGAGCAGTACTTC.

This clonotype occurred a few times. This rearrangement joins TRBV7-2 to TRBJ2-5; no firm D call. The germline V gene encodes CDR1 SGHTA and CDR2 FQGNSA. This CDR3 spans 14 amino acids. With 1 base removed from V and 1 base from J, the gap between germline ends came to 7 bases. CDR3 in amino acids: CASSLGAVQETQYF. DNA of the CDR3: TGTGCCAGCAGCTTAGGGGCGGTCCAAGAGACCCAGTACTTC.

V usage is TRBV6-6 and J usage is TRBJ2-7, with TRBD1 identical over 9 bases. J gave up 7 bases and V 0 bases, and 4 bases lay outside the gene matches. Germline V CDR1 and CDR2: MNHNY, SVGAGI (reference sequence). The CDR3 runs 14 residues. The CDR3 region is CASSYSRTGDEQYV. CDR3 sequence (DNA): TGTGCCAGCAGTTACTCGAGGACAGGGGATGAGCAGTACGTC.

This clonotype has ten or more counts. This chain connects TRBV7-9 to TRBJ2-7, with TRBD2 matching 8 bases. The CDR3 runs to 13 residues. V trimming: 6 bases; J trimming: 2 bases; junction bases outside the gene matches: 3. Germline CDR1 SEHNR, CDR2 FQNEAQ (reference sequence). The CDR3 here is CASSSGGAYEQYV. The DNA of the CDR3 is TGTGCCAGCAGTTCGGGGGGGGCCTACGAGCAGTACGTC.

This clonotype was observed a handful of times. The V and J genes are TRBV12-3 or TRBV12-4 and TRBJ1-6, with a possible D match to TRBD1 (5 bases). There are 12 residues in the CDR3. V was pared by 8 bases and J by 14 bases, with 16 bases between. The CDR3 DNA reads TGTGCCAGCGCTGTACAGGACGTAGCCCTCCACTTT. Its protein product is CASAVQDVALHF.

The chain employs TRBV4-3 and TRBJ2-1; 7 nucleotides align to TRBD2. The V and J ends lost 0 bases and 6 bases, in that order; junction bases with no gene match: 8. There are 16 residues in the CDR3. Germline V lookup: CDR1 LGHNA, CDR2 YSLEER. The CDR3 protein is CASSQDWGGVVNEQFF. The CDR3, as DNA: TGCGCCAGCAGCCAAGATTGGGGAGGGGTAGTCAATGAGCAGTTCTTC.